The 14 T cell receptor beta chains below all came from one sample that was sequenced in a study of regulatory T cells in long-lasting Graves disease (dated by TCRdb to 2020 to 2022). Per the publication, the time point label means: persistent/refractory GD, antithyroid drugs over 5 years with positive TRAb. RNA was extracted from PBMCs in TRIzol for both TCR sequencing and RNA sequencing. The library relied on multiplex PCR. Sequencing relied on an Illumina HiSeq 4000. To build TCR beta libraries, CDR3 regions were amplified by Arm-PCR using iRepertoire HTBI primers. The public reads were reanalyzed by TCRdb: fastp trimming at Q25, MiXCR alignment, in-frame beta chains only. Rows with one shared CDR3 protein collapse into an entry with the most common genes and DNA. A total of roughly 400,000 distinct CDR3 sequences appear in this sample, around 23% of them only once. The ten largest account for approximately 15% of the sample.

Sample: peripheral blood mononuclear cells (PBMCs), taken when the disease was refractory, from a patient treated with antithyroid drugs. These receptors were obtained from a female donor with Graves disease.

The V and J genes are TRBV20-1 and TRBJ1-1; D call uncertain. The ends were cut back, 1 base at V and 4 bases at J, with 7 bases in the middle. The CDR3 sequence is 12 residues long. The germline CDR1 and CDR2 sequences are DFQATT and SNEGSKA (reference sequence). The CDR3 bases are TGCAGTGCTAGAGTGGCGGGCACTGAAGCTTTCTTT. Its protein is CSARVAGTEAFF.

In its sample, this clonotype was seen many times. The CDR3 bases are TGTGCCAGCAGTTTAGAACAGGGGACCGAGCAGTACTTC. It yields the protein CASSLEQGTEQYF. The chain carries TRBV27 and TRBJ2-7; 7 nucleotides line up with TRBD1. The CDR3 has 13 residues. Per the germline V gene, CDR1 is MNHEY and CDR2 is SMNVEV (reference sequence). With V trimmed by 2 bases and J by 6 bases, 4 bases remained unmatched.

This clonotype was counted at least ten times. Here the CDR3 reads CASSLADGGGETQYF. DNA for the CDR3: TGTGCCAGCAGCTTAGCGGACGGGGGCGGAGAGACCCAGTACTTC. The chain links TRBV7-9 to TRBJ2-5, with D perhaps TRBD1 or TRBD2 (6 bases each). V lost 0 bases, J lost 4 bases, and 12 bases lay in between. CDR3 length: 15 amino acids. Germline CDR1 SEHNR, CDR2 FQNEAQ (reference sequence). Using reference TRBV7-9 and TRBJ2-5 for the parts outside the CDR3, the full variable domain is DTGVSQNPRHKITKRGQNVTFRCDPISEHNRLYWYRQTLGQGPEFLTYFQNEAQLEKSRLLSDRFSAERPKGSFSTLEIQRTEQGDSAMYLCASSLADGGGETQYFGPGTRLLVL.

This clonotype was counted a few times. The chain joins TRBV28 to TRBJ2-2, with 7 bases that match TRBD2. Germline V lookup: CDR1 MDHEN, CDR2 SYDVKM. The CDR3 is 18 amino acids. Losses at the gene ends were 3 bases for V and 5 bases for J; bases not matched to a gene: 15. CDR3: CASSFLLIAGETTGELFF. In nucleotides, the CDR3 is TGTGCCAGCAGTTTTCTTTTGATTGCGGGAGAAACGACCGGGGAGCTGTTTTTT.

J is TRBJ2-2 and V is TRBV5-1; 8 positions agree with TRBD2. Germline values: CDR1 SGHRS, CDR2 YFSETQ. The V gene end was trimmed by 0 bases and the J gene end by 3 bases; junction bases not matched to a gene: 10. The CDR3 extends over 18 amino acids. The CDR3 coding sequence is TGCGCCAGCAGCTTGGCGGCCAGCGGGAGAGAGGACACCGGGGAGCTGTTTTTT. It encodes CASSLAASGREDTGELFF. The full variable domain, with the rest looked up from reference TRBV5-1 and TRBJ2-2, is KAGVTQTPRYLIKTRGQQVTLSCSPISGHRSVSWYQQTPGQGLQFLFEYFSETQRNKGNFPGRFSGRQFSNSRSEMNVSTLELGDSALYLCASSLAASGREDTGELFFGEGSRLTVL.

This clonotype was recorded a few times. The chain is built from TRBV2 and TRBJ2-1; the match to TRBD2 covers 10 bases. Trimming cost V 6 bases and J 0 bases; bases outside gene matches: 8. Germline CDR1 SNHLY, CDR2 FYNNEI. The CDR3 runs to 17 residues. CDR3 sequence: CASSPRTSGVSYNEQFF. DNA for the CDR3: TGTGCCAGCAGCCCACGGACTAGCGGAGTCTCCTACAATGAGCAGTTCTTC.

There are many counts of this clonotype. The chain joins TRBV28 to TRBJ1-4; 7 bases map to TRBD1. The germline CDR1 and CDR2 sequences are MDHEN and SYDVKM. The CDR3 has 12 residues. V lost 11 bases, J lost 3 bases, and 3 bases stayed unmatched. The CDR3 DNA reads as TGTGCCCTCGGACAGGCTAATGAAAAACTGTTTTTT. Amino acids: CALGQANEKLFF. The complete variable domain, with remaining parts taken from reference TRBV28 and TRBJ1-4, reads DVKVTQSSRYLVKRTGEKVFLECVQDMDHENMFWYRQDPGLGLRLIYFSYDVKMKEKGDIPEGYSVSREKKERFSLILESASTNQTSMYLCALGQANEKLFFGSGTQLSVL.

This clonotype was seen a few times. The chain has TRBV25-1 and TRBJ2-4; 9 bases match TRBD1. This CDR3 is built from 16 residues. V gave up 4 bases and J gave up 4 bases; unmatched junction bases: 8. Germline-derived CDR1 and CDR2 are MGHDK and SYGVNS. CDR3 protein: CASSVAPGQGKNIQYF. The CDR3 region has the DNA TGTGCCAGCAGTGTGGCACCGGGACAGGGAAAAAACATTCAGTACTTC.

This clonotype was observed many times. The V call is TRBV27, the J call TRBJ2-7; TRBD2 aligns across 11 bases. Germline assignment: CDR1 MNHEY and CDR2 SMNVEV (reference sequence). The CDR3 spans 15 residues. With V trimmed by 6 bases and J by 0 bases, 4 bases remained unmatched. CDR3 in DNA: TGTGCCAGCAGGGCCGGGACTAGCGGCTCCTACGAGCAGTACTTC. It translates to CASRAGTSGSYEQYF.

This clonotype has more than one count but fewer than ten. The CDR3 coding sequence is TGCGCCAGCAGCTTGGAAACAAGCGGCACAGATACGCAGTATTTT. Its protein is CASSLETSGTDTQYF. The chain carries TRBV5-1 and TRBJ2-3, with unresolved D. The CDR3 consists of 15 residues. V was clipped by 0 bases and J by 1 base, with 9 bases between them. The germline gives CDR1 SGHRS, CDR2 YFSETQ.

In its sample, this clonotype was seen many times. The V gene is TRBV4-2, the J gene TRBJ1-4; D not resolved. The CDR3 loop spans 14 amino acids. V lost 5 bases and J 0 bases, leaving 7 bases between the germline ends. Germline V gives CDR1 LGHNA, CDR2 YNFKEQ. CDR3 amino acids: CASSSPATNEKLFF. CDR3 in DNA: TGTGCCAGCAGCTCTCCTGCAACTAATGAAAAACTGTTTTTT.

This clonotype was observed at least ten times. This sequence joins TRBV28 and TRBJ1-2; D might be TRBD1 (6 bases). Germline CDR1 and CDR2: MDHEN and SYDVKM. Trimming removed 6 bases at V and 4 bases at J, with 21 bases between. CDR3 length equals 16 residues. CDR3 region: CASRPGDRGASYGYTF. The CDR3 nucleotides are TGTGCCAGCAGGCCGGGGGATCGGGGGGCAAGCTATGGCTACACCTTC.

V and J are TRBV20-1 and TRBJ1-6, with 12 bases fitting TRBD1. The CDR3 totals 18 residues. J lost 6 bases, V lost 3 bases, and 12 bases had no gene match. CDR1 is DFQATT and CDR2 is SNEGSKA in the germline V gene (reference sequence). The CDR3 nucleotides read TGCAGTGCTAGCGCACCTCCGGGACAGGGGGCGGCTAATTCACCCCTCCACTTT. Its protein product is CSASAPPGQGAANSPLHF.

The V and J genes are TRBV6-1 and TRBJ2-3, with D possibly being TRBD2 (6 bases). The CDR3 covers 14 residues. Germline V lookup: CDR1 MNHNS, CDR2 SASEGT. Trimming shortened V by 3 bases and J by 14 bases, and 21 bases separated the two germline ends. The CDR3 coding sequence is TGTGCCAGCAGTGAGAAGCGAAGACCGGGAGAAATGTATTTT. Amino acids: CASSEKRRPGEMYF.